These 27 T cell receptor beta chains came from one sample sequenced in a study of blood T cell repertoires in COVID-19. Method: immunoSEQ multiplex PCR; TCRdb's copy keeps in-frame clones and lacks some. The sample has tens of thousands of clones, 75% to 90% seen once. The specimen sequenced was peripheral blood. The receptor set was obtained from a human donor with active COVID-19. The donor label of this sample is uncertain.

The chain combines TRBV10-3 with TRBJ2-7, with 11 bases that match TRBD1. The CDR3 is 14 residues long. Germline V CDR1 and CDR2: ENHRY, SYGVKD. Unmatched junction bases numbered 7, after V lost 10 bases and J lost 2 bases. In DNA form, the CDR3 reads TGTGCCAGCGAGGACAGGGGGCGTACCTACGAGCAGTACTTC. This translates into CASEDRGRTYEQYF.

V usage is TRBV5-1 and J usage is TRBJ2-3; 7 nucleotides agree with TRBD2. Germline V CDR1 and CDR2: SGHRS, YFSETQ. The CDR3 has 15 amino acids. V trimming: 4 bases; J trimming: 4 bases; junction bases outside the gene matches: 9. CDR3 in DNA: TGCGCCAGCAGCCCCACGGGAGGTTCGCCAGATACGCAGTATTTT. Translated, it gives CASSPTGGSPDTQYF.

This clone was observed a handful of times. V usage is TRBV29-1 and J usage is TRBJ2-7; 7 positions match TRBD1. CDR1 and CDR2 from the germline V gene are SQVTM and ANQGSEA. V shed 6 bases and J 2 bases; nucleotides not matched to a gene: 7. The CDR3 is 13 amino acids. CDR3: CSVGGVVTYEQYF. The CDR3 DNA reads TGCAGCGTAGGGGGCGTCGTAACCTACGAGCAGTACTTC.

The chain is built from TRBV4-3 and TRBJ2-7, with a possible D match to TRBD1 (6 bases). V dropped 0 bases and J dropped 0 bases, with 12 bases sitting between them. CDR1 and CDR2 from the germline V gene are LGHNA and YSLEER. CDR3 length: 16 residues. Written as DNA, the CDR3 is TGCGCCAGCAGCCAAGAGCAGGGGCGATTCTCCTACGAGCAGTACTTC. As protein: CASSQEQGRFSYEQYF.

The DNA of the CDR3 is TGTGCCAGCAGCTGGGACATAATGAACACTGAAGCTTTCTTT. Residues: CASSWDIMNTEAFF. V gene TRBV6-6 combines with J gene TRBJ1-1; possibly TRBD1 for D (6 bases). Germline assignment: CDR1 MNHNY and CDR2 SVGAGI (reference sequence). The V end lost 6 bases, the J end lost 0 bases, and 11 bases lay between the germline ends. The CDR3 spans 14 residues.

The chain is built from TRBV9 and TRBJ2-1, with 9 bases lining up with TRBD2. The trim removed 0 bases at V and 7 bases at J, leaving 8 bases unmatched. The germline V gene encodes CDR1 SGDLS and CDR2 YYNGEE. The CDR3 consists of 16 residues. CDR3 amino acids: CASSVGAGGVVNEQFF. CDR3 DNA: TGTGCCAGCAGCGTAGGTGCGGGGGGGGTGGTAAATGAGCAGTTCTTC.

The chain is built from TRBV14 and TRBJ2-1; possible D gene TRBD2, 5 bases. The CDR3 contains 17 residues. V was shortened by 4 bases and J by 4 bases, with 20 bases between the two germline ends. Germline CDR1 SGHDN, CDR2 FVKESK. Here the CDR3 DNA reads TGTGCCAGCAGCCCTGTAGGCCCGGGGTTCTTGTACAATGAGCAGTTCTTC. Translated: CASSPVGPGFLYNEQFF.

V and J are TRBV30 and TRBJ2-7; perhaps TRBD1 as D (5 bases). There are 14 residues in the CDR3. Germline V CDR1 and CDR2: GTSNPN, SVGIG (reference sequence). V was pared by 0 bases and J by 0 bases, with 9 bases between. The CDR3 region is CAWSVPGLSYEQYF. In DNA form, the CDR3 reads TGTGCCTGGAGTGTCCCAGGGCTCTCCTACGAGCAGTACTTC.

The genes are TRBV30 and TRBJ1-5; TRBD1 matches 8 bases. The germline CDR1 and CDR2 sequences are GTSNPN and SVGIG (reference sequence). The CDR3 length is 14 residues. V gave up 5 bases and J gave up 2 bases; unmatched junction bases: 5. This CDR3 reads CAWGQGAGNQPQHF. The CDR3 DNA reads TGTGCCTGGGGGCAGGGGGCTGGCAATCAGCCCCAGCATTTT.

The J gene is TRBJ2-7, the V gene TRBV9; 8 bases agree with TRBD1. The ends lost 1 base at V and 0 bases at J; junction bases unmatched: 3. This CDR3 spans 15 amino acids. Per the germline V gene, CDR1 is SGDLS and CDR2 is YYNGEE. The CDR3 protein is CASSVRTGSSYEQYF. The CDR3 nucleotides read TGTGCCAGCAGCGTACGGACAGGGTCCTCCTACGAGCAGTACTTC.

The CDR3 protein is CAWTGGANYGYTF. The CDR3, as DNA: TGTGCCTGGACCGGGGGGGCTAACTATGGCTACACCTTC. This chain connects TRBV30 to TRBJ1-2; possibly TRBD1 for D (5 bases). Trimming pared 4 bases from V and 0 bases from J, leaving 9 bases between. Germline CDR1 reads GTSNPN; CDR2 reads SVGIG (reference sequence). CDR3 length equals 13 residues.

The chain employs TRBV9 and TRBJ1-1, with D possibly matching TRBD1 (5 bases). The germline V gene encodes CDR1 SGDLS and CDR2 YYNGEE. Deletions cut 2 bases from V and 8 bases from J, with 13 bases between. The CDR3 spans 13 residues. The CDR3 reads CASSVQGTGEAFF. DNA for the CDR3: TGTGCCAGCAGCGTTCAGGGCACGGGCGAAGCTTTCTTT.

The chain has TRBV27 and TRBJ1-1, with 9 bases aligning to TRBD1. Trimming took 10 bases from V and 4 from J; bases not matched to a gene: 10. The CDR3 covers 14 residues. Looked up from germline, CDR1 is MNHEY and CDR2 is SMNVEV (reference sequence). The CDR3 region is CAIRRTGEFTEAFF. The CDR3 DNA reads TGTGCCATCAGGAGGACAGGGGAGTTCACTGAAGCTTTCTTT.

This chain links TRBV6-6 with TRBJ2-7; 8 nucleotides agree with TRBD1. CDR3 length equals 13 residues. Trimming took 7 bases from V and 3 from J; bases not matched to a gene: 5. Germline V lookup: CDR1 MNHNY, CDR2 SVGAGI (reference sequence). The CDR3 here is CASTQQGGYEQYF. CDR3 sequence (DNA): TGTGCCAGCACCCAACAGGGGGGCTACGAGCAGTACTTC.

DNA of the CDR3: TGTGCCAGCAGCTTAGAAGGAGTGGGAGGGCAGCAGTACTTC. Protein product: CASSLEGVGGQQYF. The rearrangement links TRBV7-2 to TRBJ2-7; 7 nucleotides line up with TRBD2. The CDR3 sequence is 14 residues long. V lost 1 base, J lost 8 bases, and 8 bases stayed unmatched. Germline loops: CDR1 SGHTA, CDR2 FQGNSA.

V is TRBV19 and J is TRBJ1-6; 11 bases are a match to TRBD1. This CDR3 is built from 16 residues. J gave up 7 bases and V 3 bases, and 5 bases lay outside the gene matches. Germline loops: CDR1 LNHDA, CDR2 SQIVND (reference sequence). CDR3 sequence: CASSMGDRGYNSPLHF. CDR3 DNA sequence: TGTGCCAGTAGTATGGGGGACAGGGGGTACAATTCACCCCTCCACTTT.

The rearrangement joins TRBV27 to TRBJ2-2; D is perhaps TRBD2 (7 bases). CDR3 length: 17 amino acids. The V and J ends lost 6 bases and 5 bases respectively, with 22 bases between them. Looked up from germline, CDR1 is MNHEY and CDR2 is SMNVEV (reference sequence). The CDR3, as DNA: TGTGCCAGCAGCCCCGGGGCACGGGGGGCGGCTACCGGGGAGCTGTTTTTT. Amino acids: CASSPGARGAATGELFF.

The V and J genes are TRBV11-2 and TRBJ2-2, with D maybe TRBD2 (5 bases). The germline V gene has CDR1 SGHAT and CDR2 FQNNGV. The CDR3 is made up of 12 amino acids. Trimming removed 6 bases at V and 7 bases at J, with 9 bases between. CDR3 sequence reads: CASSPGIGELFF. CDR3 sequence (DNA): TGTGCCAGCAGTCCGGGAATCGGGGAGCTGTTTTTT.

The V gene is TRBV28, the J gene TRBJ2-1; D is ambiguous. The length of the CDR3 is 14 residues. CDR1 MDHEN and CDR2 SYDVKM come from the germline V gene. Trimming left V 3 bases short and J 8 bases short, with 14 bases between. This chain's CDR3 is CASSFRVLSDEQFF. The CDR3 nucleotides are TGTGCCAGCAGTTTTCGAGTGTTGAGCGATGAGCAGTTCTTC.

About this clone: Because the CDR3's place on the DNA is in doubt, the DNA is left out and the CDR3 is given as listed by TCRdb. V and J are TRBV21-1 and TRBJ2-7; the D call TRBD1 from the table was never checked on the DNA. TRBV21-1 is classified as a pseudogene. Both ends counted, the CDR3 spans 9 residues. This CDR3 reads CASTLDKDF.

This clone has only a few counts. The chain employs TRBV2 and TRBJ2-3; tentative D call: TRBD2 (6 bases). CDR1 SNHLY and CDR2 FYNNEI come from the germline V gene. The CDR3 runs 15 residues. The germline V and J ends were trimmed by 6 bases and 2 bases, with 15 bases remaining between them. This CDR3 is CASSTYGSATDTQYF. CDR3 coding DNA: TGTGCCAGCAGCACCTACGGGAGCGCCACAGATACGCAGTATTTT.

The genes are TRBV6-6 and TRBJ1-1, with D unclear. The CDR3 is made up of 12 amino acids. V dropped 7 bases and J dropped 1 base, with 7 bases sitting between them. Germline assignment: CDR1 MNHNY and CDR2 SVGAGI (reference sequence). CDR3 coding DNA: TGTGCCAGCACCTTGTCGAACACTGAAGCTTTCTTT. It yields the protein CASTLSNTEAFF.

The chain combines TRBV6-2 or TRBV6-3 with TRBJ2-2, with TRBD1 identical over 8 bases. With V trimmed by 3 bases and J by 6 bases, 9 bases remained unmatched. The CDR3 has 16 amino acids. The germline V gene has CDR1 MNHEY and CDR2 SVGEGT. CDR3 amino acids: CASSYVGRGLSGELFF. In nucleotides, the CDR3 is TGTGCCAGCAGTTATGTCGGCAGGGGGCTTTCCGGGGAGCTGTTTTTT.

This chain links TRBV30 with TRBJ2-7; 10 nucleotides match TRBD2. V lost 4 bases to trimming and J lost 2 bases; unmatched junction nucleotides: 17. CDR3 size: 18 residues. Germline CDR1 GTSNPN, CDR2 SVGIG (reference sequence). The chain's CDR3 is CAWNPGTSGLARTYEQYF. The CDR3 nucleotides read TGTGCCTGGAACCCCGGGACTTCGGGACTAGCGCGAACCTACGAGCAGTACTTC. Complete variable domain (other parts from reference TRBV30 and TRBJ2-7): SQTIHQWPATLVQPVGSPLSLECTVEGTSNPNLYWYRQAAGRGLQLLFYSVGIGQISSEVPQNLSASRPQDRQFILSSKKLLLSDSGFYLCAWNPGTSGLARTYEQYFGPGTRLTVT.

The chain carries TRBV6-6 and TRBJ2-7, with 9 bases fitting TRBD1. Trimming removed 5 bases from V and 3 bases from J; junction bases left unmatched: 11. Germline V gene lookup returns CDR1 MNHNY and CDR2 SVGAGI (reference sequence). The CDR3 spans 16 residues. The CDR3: CASSTPGTGLHYEQYF. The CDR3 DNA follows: TGTGCCAGCAGTACGCCCGGGACAGGGTTACACTACGAGCAGTACTTC.

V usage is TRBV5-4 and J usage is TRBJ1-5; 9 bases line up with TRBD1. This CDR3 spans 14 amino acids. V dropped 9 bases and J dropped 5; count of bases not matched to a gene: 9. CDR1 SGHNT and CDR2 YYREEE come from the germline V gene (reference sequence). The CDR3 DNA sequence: TGTGCCACCTCCCGGGACAGGGAGGATCAGCCCCAGCATTTT. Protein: CATSRDREDQPQHF.

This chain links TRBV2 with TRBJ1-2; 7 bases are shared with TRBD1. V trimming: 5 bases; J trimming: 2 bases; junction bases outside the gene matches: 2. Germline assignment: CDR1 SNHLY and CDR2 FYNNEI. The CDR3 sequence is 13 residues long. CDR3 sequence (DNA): TGTGCCAGCAGTCGGGACAGAAACTATGGCTACACCTTC. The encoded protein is CASSRDRNYGYTF.